This T cell receptor beta chain was identified in a study of OX40 agonist ivuxolimab in advanced cancers. Losses at the gene ends were 1 base for V and 5 bases for J; bases not matched to a gene: 11. CDR3 length: 16 amino acids. In germline, CDR1 is SGHVS, CDR2 FNYEAQ. In the case of this clone: What it binds is unknown.

Study-level findings and limits: Also present in some nonresponders was a low level of normalized T-cell clonal expansion.

Here immunoSEQ multiplex PCR was the method, and the copy in TCRdb shows in-frame clones only, minus some. The sample has about 27,000 clones, approximately 78% seen once. The TCR comes from an adult with an advanced solid tumor such as melanoma, head and neck, liver or kidney cancer. The sequenced sample was CD4+ or CD8+ T cells sorted from blood, obtained in a trial of the OX40 agonist ivuxolimab. This chain uses TRBV7-6 with TRBJ2-7; 7 bases are shared with TRBD2. CDR3 in amino acids: CASSLGLASGVHEQYF. The CDR3 DNA is TGTGCCAGCAGCTTAGGGTTGGCTAGCGGTGTCCACGAGCAGTACTTC. Together with reference TRBV7-6 and TRBJ2-7, the CDR3 gives the full variable domain: GAGVSQSPRYKVTKRGQDVALRCDPISGHVSLYWYRQALGQGPEFLTYFNYEAQQDKSGLPNDRFSAERPEGSISTLTIQRTEQRDSAMYRCASSLGLASGVHEQYFGPGTRLTVT.